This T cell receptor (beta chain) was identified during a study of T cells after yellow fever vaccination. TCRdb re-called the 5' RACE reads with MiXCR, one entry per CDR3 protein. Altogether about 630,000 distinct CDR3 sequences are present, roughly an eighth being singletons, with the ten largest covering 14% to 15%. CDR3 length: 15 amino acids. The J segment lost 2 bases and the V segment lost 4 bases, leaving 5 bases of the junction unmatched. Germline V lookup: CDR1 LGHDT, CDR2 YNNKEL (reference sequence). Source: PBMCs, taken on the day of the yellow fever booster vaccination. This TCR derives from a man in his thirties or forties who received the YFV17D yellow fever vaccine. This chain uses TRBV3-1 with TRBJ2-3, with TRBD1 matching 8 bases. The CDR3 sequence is CASSLQGAPTDTQYF. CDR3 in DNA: TGTGCCAGCAGCCTTCAGGGGGCTCCCACAGATACGCAGTATTTT.